This T cell receptor beta chain was recorded in a study of T cell responses to AZD1222 COVID-19 vaccine. About this clone itself: What it binds is unknown.

General study points: Recipients of AZD1222 seropositive at baseline numbered only 5 to 7. Reports say nearly half of spike-specific TCRs go after unmutated variant regions. The donor cohort was predominantly white British with a female majority, and clonal diversity may have been underestimated.

TCRdb's copy holds only in-frame clones and misses some; the assay was immunoSEQ multiplex PCR. The profile shows 150,000 or so clones, 92% of them singletons. Second doses at about 4 or about 12 weeks were pooled. The sequencing used peripheral blood, collected 28 days after the second AZD1222 dose. This sequence originates from an adult who received the AZD1222 COVID-19 vaccine.

Written as DNA, the CDR3 is TGTGCCAGCAGGCACCGGGACAGTTATTTTTGGGGCTCCTACAATGAGCAGTTCTTC. Its protein is CASRHRDSYFWGSYNEQFF. The V and J genes are TRBV7-9 and TRBJ2-1, with 7 positions matching TRBD1. Germline loops: CDR1 SEHNR, CDR2 FQNEAQ (reference sequence). V trimming: 6 bases; J trimming: 0 bases; junction bases outside the gene matches: 17. CDR3 length: 19 residues.